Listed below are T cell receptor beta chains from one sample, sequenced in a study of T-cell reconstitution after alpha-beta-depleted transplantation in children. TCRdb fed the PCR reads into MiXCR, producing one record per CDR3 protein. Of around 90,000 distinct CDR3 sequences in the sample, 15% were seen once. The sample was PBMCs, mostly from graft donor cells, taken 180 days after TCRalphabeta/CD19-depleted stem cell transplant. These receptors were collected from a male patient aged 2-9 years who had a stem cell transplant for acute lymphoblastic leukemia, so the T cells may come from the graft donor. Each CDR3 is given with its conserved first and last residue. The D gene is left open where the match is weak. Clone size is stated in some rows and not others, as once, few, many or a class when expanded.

CDR3 protein: CASSLNREGGYTF
D gene: .
V gene: TRBV7-9
clone size: .
J gene: TRBJ1-2

CDR3 protein: CASSLEWFQRSPSYNEQFF
D gene: .
V gene: TRBV11-1
clone size: .
J gene: TRBJ2-1

CDR3 protein: CASSLAGNIEAFF
D gene: .
V gene: TRBV5-1
clone size: few
J gene: TRBJ1-1

CDR3 protein: CSAGLAGTSYEQYF
D gene: TRBD2
V gene: TRBV20-1
clone size: few
J gene: TRBJ2-7

CDR3 protein: CSARTAMEQYF
D gene: .
V gene: TRBV20-1
clone size: .
J gene: TRBJ2-7

CDR3 protein: CASRGGSSYEQYF
D gene: TRBD2
V gene: TRBV27
clone size: .
J gene: TRBJ2-7

CDR3 protein: CASSLGLDGTYEQYF
D gene: .
V gene: TRBV5-1
clone size: .
J gene: TRBJ2-7

CDR3 protein: CSVERPSSYEQYF
D gene: .
V gene: TRBV20-1
clone size: few
J gene: TRBJ2-7

CDR3 protein: CASTPMRGARGEQYF
D gene: TRBD2
V gene: TRBV7-8
clone size: few
J gene: TRBJ2-7

CDR3 protein: CASSSYRGLYSGNTIYF
D gene: TRBD1
V gene: TRBV28
clone size: .
J gene: TRBJ1-3

CDR3 protein: CASSQDPLGTQYF
D gene: .
V gene: TRBV3-1
clone size: few
J gene: TRBJ2-3

CDR3 protein: CATPVFIPGHEKEFF
D gene: .
V gene: TRBV2
clone size: few
J gene: TRBJ2-1

CDR3 protein: CASSFGRERGGELFF
D gene: .
V gene: TRBV12-3/TRBV12-4
clone size: few
J gene: TRBJ2-2

CDR3 protein: CASSLEWSTDTQYF
D gene: .
V gene: TRBV7-6
clone size: .
J gene: TRBJ2-3

CDR3 protein: CASSSGGITEAFF
D gene: TRBD1
V gene: TRBV5-1
clone size: .
J gene: TRBJ1-1

CDR3 protein: CSASGHSSYEQYF
D gene: .
V gene: TRBV20-1
clone size: .
J gene: TRBJ2-7

CDR3 protein: CASSYTHFGLHKDTGELFF
D gene: .
V gene: TRBV6-2/TRBV6-3
clone size: .
J gene: TRBJ2-2

CDR3 protein: CSGRDSDYGYTF
D gene: TRBD1
V gene: TRBV20-1
clone size: few
J gene: TRBJ1-2

CDR3 protein: CASRTGGSGNTIYF
D gene: TRBD1
V gene: TRBV27
clone size: few
J gene: TRBJ1-3

CDR3 protein: CASSQEIWGQYF
D gene: .
V gene: TRBV4-2
clone size: .
J gene: TRBJ2-3

CDR3 protein: CASSPSRLAAAYNEQFF
D gene: TRBD2
V gene: TRBV18
clone size: few
J gene: TRBJ2-1

CDR3 protein: CASSLRLAGGIQEQFF
D gene: TRBD2
V gene: TRBV7-8
clone size: .
J gene: TRBJ2-1

CDR3 protein: CASSQDSQIPRETQYF
D gene: .
V gene: TRBV3-1
clone size: .
J gene: TRBJ2-5

CDR3 protein: CASSWRQGPHYEQYF
D gene: TRBD1
V gene: TRBV4-3
clone size: .
J gene: TRBJ2-7

CDR3 protein: CASSHPAGRGNTIYF
D gene: .
V gene: TRBV4-1
clone size: .
J gene: TRBJ1-3

CDR3 protein: CASTPFRRSGELFF
D gene: .
V gene: TRBV12-3/TRBV12-4
clone size: once
J gene: TRBJ2-2

CDR3 protein: CSASRFSGGSSYNEQFF
D gene: TRBD2
V gene: TRBV20-1
clone size: .
J gene: TRBJ2-1

CDR3 protein: CASSFHRDRVEGGAFF
D gene: TRBD1
V gene: TRBV6-5
clone size: .
J gene: TRBJ1-1

CDR3 protein: CASSTRTGWNTEAFF
D gene: TRBD1
V gene: TRBV7-2
clone size: many
J gene: TRBJ1-1

CDR3 protein: CASRPGTGVHYTF
D gene: TRBD1
V gene: TRBV12-3/TRBV12-4
clone size: .
J gene: TRBJ1-2

CDR3 protein: CASSLAEGYEQYF
D gene: .
V gene: TRBV12-3/TRBV12-4
clone size: few
J gene: TRBJ2-7

CDR3 protein: CASSQLGGHETQYF
D gene: .
V gene: TRBV23-1
clone size: .
J gene: TRBJ2-5

CDR3 protein: CASSPTAYEQYF
D gene: .
V gene: TRBV7-8
clone size: many
J gene: TRBJ2-7

CDR3 protein: CASSVGGSSTDTQYF
D gene: .
V gene: TRBV9
clone size: many
J gene: TRBJ2-3

CDR3 protein: CSARGWRAGENEQYF
D gene: .
V gene: TRBV20-1
clone size: few
J gene: TRBJ2-7

CDR3 protein: CSVGSGGGSYTF
D gene: TRBD1
V gene: TRBV29-1
clone size: many
J gene: TRBJ1-2

CDR3 protein: CAISESGAEAFF
D gene: .
V gene: TRBV10-3
clone size: .
J gene: TRBJ1-1

CDR3 protein: CASSETLAGRNYGYTF
D gene: .
V gene: TRBV2
clone size: few
J gene: TRBJ1-2

CDR3 protein: CASSTPAGPSYGYTF
D gene: .
V gene: TRBV18
clone size: few
J gene: TRBJ1-2

CDR3 protein: CASRSNTEAFF
D gene: .
V gene: TRBV13
clone size: .
J gene: TRBJ1-1

CDR3 protein: CASSPLWGVGGHSPLHF
D gene: .
V gene: TRBV5-6
clone size: once
J gene: TRBJ1-6

CDR3 protein: CASSYGVDEQYF
D gene: .
V gene: TRBV6-5
clone size: many
J gene: TRBJ2-7

CDR3 protein: CASSLSAGAGNTIYF
D gene: .
V gene: TRBV27
clone size: few
J gene: TRBJ1-3

CDR3 protein: CASSQDPIGTTSTDTQYF
D gene: .
V gene: TRBV4-2
clone size: .
J gene: TRBJ2-3

CDR3 protein: CAISGDLGGTDTQYF
D gene: .
V gene: TRBV10-3
clone size: few
J gene: TRBJ2-3

CDR3 protein: CASSSPAGTGVAEQYF
D gene: TRBD1
V gene: TRBV6-5
clone size: many
J gene: TRBJ2-7

CDR3 protein: CASRRGTSGDTQYF
D gene: TRBD2
V gene: TRBV10-1
clone size: few
J gene: TRBJ2-3

CDR3 protein: CASSGGQGGRETQYF
D gene: TRBD1
V gene: TRBV7-2
clone size: few
J gene: TRBJ2-5

CDR3 protein: CASSEVAGARGEQFF
D gene: .
V gene: TRBV25-1
clone size: .
J gene: TRBJ2-1

CDR3 protein: CASSPPLAIEYNEQFF
D gene: TRBD2
V gene: TRBV7-9
clone size: few
J gene: TRBJ2-1

CDR3 protein: CASSFSPLFYEQYF
D gene: .
V gene: TRBV27
clone size: .
J gene: TRBJ2-7

CDR3 protein: CSAREGVGQYF
D gene: .
V gene: TRBV20-1
clone size: .
J gene: TRBJ2-5

CDR3 protein: CASSQDGTGFGEKLFF
D gene: TRBD1
V gene: TRBV4-3
clone size: .
J gene: TRBJ1-4

CDR3 protein: CSVEDFAGAHEQYF
D gene: .
V gene: TRBV29-1
clone size: few
J gene: TRBJ2-7

CDR3 protein: CASSRPGDPQQYF
D gene: .
V gene: TRBV7-9
clone size: .
J gene: TRBJ2-7

CDR3 protein: CASSYSQSADTQYF
D gene: .
V gene: TRBV6-5
clone size: few
J gene: TRBJ2-3

CDR3 protein: CASSLGTGAIYEQYF
D gene: .
V gene: TRBV5-5
clone size: few
J gene: TRBJ2-7

CDR3 protein: CASSRSGTGDTQYF
D gene: .
V gene: TRBV5-1
clone size: .
J gene: TRBJ2-3

CDR3 protein: CSVRGASGGGDRNEQFF
D gene: TRBD2
V gene: TRBV29-1
clone size: .
J gene: TRBJ2-1